The 22 T cell receptor beta chains below come from one sample, sequenced in a study of control samples from healthy donors and cancer patients. TCRdb's copy holds only in-frame clones and misses some; the assay was immunoSEQ multiplex PCR. The table includes about 150,000 clones, approximately 96% detected once. The sample was blood. Receptor source: a middle-aged man in good health.

This clone was seen just once. The J gene is TRBJ1-2, the V gene TRBV6-2 or TRBV6-3; no clear D. Trimming removed 6 bases at V and 5 bases at J, with 19 bases between. This CDR3 spans 15 amino acids. Germline V CDR1 and CDR2: MNHEY, SVGEGT. CDR3 sequence: CASSLGGPIGYGYTF. Here the CDR3 DNA reads TGTGCCAGCAGCTTGGGAGGGCCTATTGGATATGGCTACACCTTC.

This chain links TRBV28 with TRBJ1-2; D possibly corresponds to TRBD1 (5 bases). With 5 bases removed from V and 12 bases from J, the gap between germline ends came to 16 bases. The CDR3 extends over 12 amino acids. CDR1 and CDR2 (germline): MDHEN, SYDVKM. In DNA, the CDR3 is TGTGCCAGCAGTGTGGGACTAGATCGGAACACCTTC. It encodes CASSVGLDRNTF.

The CDR3 coding sequence is TGTGCCAGCAGCGCGGCGGGGCCCGAAAGGACTGAAGCTTTCTTT. Translating gives CASSAAGPERTEAFF. V and J are TRBV11-2 and TRBJ1-1, with TRBD1 as a possible D gene (5 bases). V was trimmed by 5 bases and J by 5 bases, leaving 18 bases between them. The CDR3 is 15 amino acids. The germline V gene encodes CDR1 SGHAT and CDR2 FQNNGV.

The chain combines TRBV24-1 with TRBJ2-2; unclear D gene. Germline values: CDR1 KGHDR, CDR2 SFDVKD. This CDR3 comprises 15 residues. Between the trimmed V and J ends, which lost 4 bases and 4 bases, there was a span of 12 bases. The CDR3 DNA reads as TGTGCCACCAGTGACCGACGTGTGGGCACCGGGGAGCTGTTTTTT. Translation gives CATSDRRVGTGELFF.

The chain links TRBV6-5 to TRBJ2-1; D might be TRBD1 (6 bases). Germline CDR1 reads MNHEY; CDR2 reads SVGAGI. The CDR3 totals 14 residues. Trimming took 5 bases from V and 4 from J, leaving 12 bases between them. For the CDR3, the DNA is TGTGCCAGCAGTAGATCGACAGGTTACAATGAGCAGTTCTTC. Translated, it gives CASSRSTGYNEQFF.

The rearrangement links TRBV4-1 to TRBJ1-1, with TRBD1 matching over 8 bases. This CDR3 contains 15 residues. The germline gives CDR1 MGHRA, CDR2 YSYEKL. The junction had 9 bases not matched to a gene; V was cut back by 4 bases and J by 5 bases. The CDR3 DNA is TGCGCCAGCAGCCTTCCGGACAGGGAGGGGACTGAAGCTTTCTTT. Its protein is CASSLPDREGTEAFF.

This clone was detected only once. The rearrangement uses TRBV7-2 and TRBJ2-1, with no clear D. Trimming left V 3 bases short and J 5 bases short, with 8 bases between. Germline lookup yields CDR1 SGHTA and CDR2 FQGNSA. CDR3 length equals 13 residues. CDR3 sequence (DNA): TGTGCCAGCAGCTTGCCCCCCCACAATGAGCAGTTCTTC. Its protein is CASSLPPHNEQFF.

CDR3 in amino acids: CASSFGTGFSEQYF. The CDR3 DNA sequence: TGTGCCAGCAGCTTCGGGACAGGGTTTAGCGAGCAGTACTTC. The chain carries TRBV5-4 and TRBJ2-7, with 9 bases lining up with TRBD1. The V and J ends lost 2 bases and 6 bases, in that order; junction bases with no gene match: 6. The CDR3 spans 14 residues. Germline CDR1 and CDR2: SGHNT and YYREEE (reference sequence).

V and J are TRBV14 and TRBJ1-1; no clear D. The germline V and J ends were trimmed by 1 base and 4 bases, with 13 bases remaining between them. The germline V gene encodes CDR1 SGHDN and CDR2 FVKESK. This CDR3 spans 15 amino acids. CDR3 region: CASSQGQARRTEAFF. The CDR3 nucleotides read TGTGCCAGCAGCCAAGGGCAGGCCCGGCGCACTGAAGCTTTCTTT.

The chain recombines TRBV6-6 with TRBJ2-7; 7 bases match TRBD1. Losses at the gene ends were 4 bases for V and 1 base for J; bases not matched to a gene: 7. Looked up from germline, CDR1 is MNHNY and CDR2 is SVGAGI (reference sequence). The CDR3 runs to 15 residues. The CDR3 sequence: CASSFSTGESYEQYF. CDR3 coding DNA: TGTGCCAGCAGTTTCTCTACAGGGGAGTCCTACGAGCAGTACTTC.

A single count supports this clone. The rearrangement links TRBV5-6 to TRBJ2-7, with TRBD1 matching 9 bases. This CDR3 spans 15 amino acids. Germline CDR1 and CDR2: SGHDT and YYEEEE. The V segment lost 4 bases and the J segment 2 bases; nucleotides outside the gene matches: 7. In DNA, the CDR3 is TGTGCCAGCAGCCCACGATGGGACAGGGCCTACGAGCAGTACTTC. Protein sequence: CASSPRWDRAYEQYF.

The V gene is TRBV5-4, the J gene TRBJ1-2, with D hard to call. Germline CDR1 is SGHNT and CDR2 is YYREEE (reference sequence). The CDR3 has 15 amino acids. V was trimmed by 0 bases and J by 0 bases, leaving 9 bases between them. The CDR3 sequence is CASSLDVAANYGYTF. The CDR3 DNA reads as TGTGCCAGCAGCTTGGACGTCGCAGCTAACTATGGCTACACCTTC. Complete variable domain (other parts from reference TRBV5-4 and TRBJ1-2): ETGVTQSPTHLIKTRGQQVTLRCSSQSGHNTVSWYQQALGQGPQFIFQYYREEENGRGNFPPRFSGLQFPNYSSELNVNALELDDSALYLCASSLDVAANYGYTFGSGTRLTVV.

This chain links TRBV30 with TRBJ2-1, with 7 bases fitting TRBD1. Germline CDR1 GTSNPN, CDR2 SVGIG (reference sequence). V shed 4 bases, J shed 4 bases, and the junction held 10 bases outside the gene matches. The CDR3 length is 15 residues. The DNA of the CDR3 is TGTGCCTGGAATACAGGGGATATCGTATACAATGAGCAGTTCTTC. Protein product: CAWNTGDIVYNEQFF.

The CDR3 protein is CASSLGTGPMNTEAFF. The DNA for the CDR3 is TGTGCCAGCTCCCTCGGGACAGGACCTATGAACACTGAAGCTTTCTTT. The chain uses TRBV18 and TRBJ1-1; 8 positions match TRBD1. From germline, CDR1 is KGHSH and CDR2 LQKENI. Trimming cost V 6 bases and J 0 bases; bases outside gene matches: 9. This CDR3 region has 16 residues.

The chain carries TRBV5-5 and TRBJ1-2; no reliable D call. The germline CDR1 and CDR2 sequences are SGHKS and YYEKEE (reference sequence). The ends were cut back, 0 bases at V and 4 bases at J, with 10 bases in the middle. The CDR3 runs 14 residues. The CDR3 bases are TGTGCCAGCAGCTTGGATTTTCCGGGCTATGGCTACACCTTC. Translated: CASSLDFPGYGYTF.

The chain joins TRBV2 to TRBJ1-1; D uncertain. The CDR3 is 10 amino acids. Per the germline V gene, CDR1 is SNHLY and CDR2 is FYNNEI. Trimming took off 6 bases at V and 6 bases at J, with 5 bases between the two ends. CDR3 DNA: TGTGCCAGCAGAGGACCTGAAGCTTTCTTT. Amino acids: CASRGPEAFF.

Comments on this clone: Germline is not matched at one junction end, which may reflect a read error. V is TRBV5-1 and J is TRBJ1-4; D not resolved. The CDR3 consists of 12 residues. CDR1 and CDR2 (germline): SGHRS, YFSETQ. Written as DNA, the CDR3 is TGCGCCAGCAGCTTGACTAGTGAAAAACTGTTTTTT. This codes for CASSLTSEKLFF.

This clone has a single count. This chain uses TRBV10-1 with TRBJ2-1; unclear D gene. CDR1 and CDR2 (germline): WNHNN, SYGVQD (reference sequence). This CDR3 contains 13 residues. V was shortened by 3 bases and J by 9 bases, with 12 bases between the two germline ends. Here the CDR3 reads CASSDRTGSEQFF. The CDR3 DNA follows: TGCGCCAGCAGTGACCGGACGGGTAGTGAGCAGTTCTTC.

The chain has TRBV9 and TRBJ1-1; no clear D gene. V shed 0 bases and J shed 7 bases, with 10 bases lying between them. The germline V gene encodes CDR1 SGDLS and CDR2 YYNGEE. The CDR3 runs 13 residues. CDR3 protein: CASSVDVDHEAFF. The CDR3 nucleotides are TGTGCCAGCAGCGTAGACGTCGATCATGAAGCTTTCTTT.

The chain recombines TRBV7-9 with TRBJ1-2; TRBD1 might be the D (5 bases). Per germline, CDR1 SEHNR and CDR2 FQNEAQ (reference sequence). V lost 5 bases and J 2 bases, leaving 12 bases between the germline ends. The CDR3 totals 14 residues. CDR3 bases: TGTGCCAGCAGCGAGGCAGGGACCAACTATGGCTACACCTTC. Translating it yields CASSEAGTNYGYTF.

V gene TRBV28 combines with J gene TRBJ2-7; TRBD1 matches 7 bases. The germline V gene has CDR1 MDHEN and CDR2 SYDVKM. The CDR3 has 13 amino acids. V was pared by 6 bases and J by 4 bases, with 6 bases of the junction left unmatched. CDR3 nucleotide sequence: TGTGCCAGCAGGTACTCGGACAGGTACGAGCAGTACTTC. This gives the protein CASRYSDRYEQYF.

The chain links TRBV10-2 to TRBJ2-2, with 9 bases fitting TRBD2. The CDR3 is 14 amino acids. Germline V gene lookup returns CDR1 WSHSY and CDR2 SAAADI. The V and J ends lost 3 bases and 6 bases, in that order; junction bases with no gene match: 2. Written as DNA, the CDR3 is TGCGCCAGCAGTGAATTAGCGGGGGCCGGGGAGCTGTTTTTT. It encodes CASSELAGAGELFF.